Detailed here is one TCR beta chain. Its antigen is as yet unknown. These data come from a study of regulatory T cells in long-lasting Graves disease. Broader study findings: TCR diversity was lower in persistent Graves' patients than in newly diagnosed ones. Persistent cases favored TRBV28, TRBJ1-2 and TRBJ2-5.

The ends lost 7 bases at V and 5 bases at J; junction bases unmatched: 6. The V gene's germline CDR1 is MDHEN and CDR2 SYDVKM. The CDR3 covers 14 residues. Arm-PCR with iRepertoire HTBI primers amplified the CDR3 regions for these TCR beta libraries. TCRdb fed the multiplex PCR reads into MiXCR, producing one record per CDR3 protein. The data show about 470,000 distinct CDR3 sequences, with around 21% seen just once and 7.8% held by the top ten. Documented time point: persistent/refractory GD, antithyroid drugs over 5 years with positive TRAb. After RNA was extracted from PBMCs, the TCR library was made from it. American Thyroid Association guidelines defined how Graves' disease was diagnosed. Roughly 8.2-milliliter peripheral blood samples went into EDTA tubes.

Sequenced material: peripheral blood mononuclear cells (PBMCs), taken when the disease was refractory, from a patient treated with antithyroid drugs. This chain joins TRBV28 and TRBJ2-1, with TRBD1 matching 9 bases. The sequence came from a female donor with Graves disease. CDR3 sequence (DNA): TGTGCCAGCAAGCGGACAGGGGCACACAATGAGCAGTTCTTC. Protein product: CASKRTGAHNEQFF. Looking up the rest from reference TRBV28 and TRBJ2-1 gives the full variable domain: DVKVTQSSRYLVKRTGEKVFLECVQDMDHENMFWYRQDPGLGLRLIYFSYDVKMKEKGDIPEGYSVSREKKERFSLILESASTNQTSMYLCASKRTGAHNEQFFGPGTRLTVL.